Listed here are 2 T cell receptor beta chains from one sample, sequenced in a study of regulatory T cells in long-lasting Graves disease (dated by TCRdb to about 2021). The time point label corresponds to: newly diagnosed GD, antithyroid drugs for less than 3 months. For both TCR sequencing and RNA sequencing, RNA was extracted from PBMCs in TRIzol. Libraries came from multiplex PCR. This sample was sequenced with an Illumina HiSeq 4000. CDR3 regions were amplified by Arm-PCR with iRepertoire HTBI primers to construct TCR beta libraries. The raw public data were reprocessed by TCRdb itself: fastp quality trimming at Q25, MiXCR clonotype calling, in-frame beta chains only. Duplicate CDR3 protein sequences are folded into a single record with the most common DNA and genes. Here the sample has some 400,000 distinct CDR3 sequences; 15% occur a single time. Approximately 15% of the sample goes to the ten largest clones.

The same sample was also studied in work on T cells in Graves' hyperthyroidism and ophthalmopathy.

The sequenced sample was peripheral blood mononuclear cells (PBMCs), obtained at new diagnosis, from a patient treated with antithyroid drugs. The source is a woman in her thirties with Graves disease. Donor details come from another sample of the same person, matched by shared clones.

On this clonotype: This may arise from a read error, as a much more abundant clone is one base away. This sequence joins TRBV28 and TRBJ2-1; no reliable D call. V was trimmed by 2 bases and J by 10 bases, leaving 15 bases between them. The germline CDR1 and CDR2 sequences are MDHEN and SYDVKM. The CDR3 totals 14 residues. In nucleotides, the CDR3 is TGTGCCAGCAGTTTACTTCCCGGCGCCTACGAGCAGTTCTTC. This encodes CASSLLPGAYEQFF.

The table lists this clonotype with many counts. The chain combines TRBV7-9 with TRBJ2-1, with D hard to call. The CDR3 covers 11 residues. The ends were cut back, 5 bases at V and 6 bases at J, with 5 bases in the middle. Germline values: CDR1 SEHNR, CDR2 FQNEAQ (reference sequence). CDR3 coding DNA: TGTGCCAGCAGCAATATCAATGAGCAGTTCTTC. This encodes CASSNINEQFF.